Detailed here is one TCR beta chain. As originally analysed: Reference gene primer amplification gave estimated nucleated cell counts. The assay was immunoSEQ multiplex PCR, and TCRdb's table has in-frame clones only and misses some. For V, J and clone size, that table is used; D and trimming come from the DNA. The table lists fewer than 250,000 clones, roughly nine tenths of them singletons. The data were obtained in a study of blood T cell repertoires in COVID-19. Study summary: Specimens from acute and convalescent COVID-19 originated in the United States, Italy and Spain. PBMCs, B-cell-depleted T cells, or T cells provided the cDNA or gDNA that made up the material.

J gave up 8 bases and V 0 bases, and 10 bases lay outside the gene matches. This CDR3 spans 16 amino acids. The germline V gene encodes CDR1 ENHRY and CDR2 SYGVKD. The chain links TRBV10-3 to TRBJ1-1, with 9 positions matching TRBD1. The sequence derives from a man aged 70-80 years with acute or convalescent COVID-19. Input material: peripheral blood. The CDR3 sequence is CAISESKATGGSEAFF. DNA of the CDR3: TGTGCCATCAGTGAGTCGAAGGCCACAGGGGGCTCGGAAGCTTTCTTT.